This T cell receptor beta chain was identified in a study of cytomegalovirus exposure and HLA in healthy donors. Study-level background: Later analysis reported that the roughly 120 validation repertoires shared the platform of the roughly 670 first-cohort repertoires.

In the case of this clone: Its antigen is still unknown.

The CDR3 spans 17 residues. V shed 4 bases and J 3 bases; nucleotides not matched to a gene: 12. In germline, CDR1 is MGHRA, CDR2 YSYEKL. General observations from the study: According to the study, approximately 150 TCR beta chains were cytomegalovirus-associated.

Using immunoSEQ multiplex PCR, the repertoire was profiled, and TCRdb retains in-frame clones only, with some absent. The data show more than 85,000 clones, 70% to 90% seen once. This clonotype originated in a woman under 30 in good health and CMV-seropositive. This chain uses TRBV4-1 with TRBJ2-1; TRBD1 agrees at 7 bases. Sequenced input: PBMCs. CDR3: CASSLLGRDRNYNEQFF. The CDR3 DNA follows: TGCGCCAGCAGCCTGCTCGGCCGGGACAGAAACTACAATGAGCAGTTCTTC.